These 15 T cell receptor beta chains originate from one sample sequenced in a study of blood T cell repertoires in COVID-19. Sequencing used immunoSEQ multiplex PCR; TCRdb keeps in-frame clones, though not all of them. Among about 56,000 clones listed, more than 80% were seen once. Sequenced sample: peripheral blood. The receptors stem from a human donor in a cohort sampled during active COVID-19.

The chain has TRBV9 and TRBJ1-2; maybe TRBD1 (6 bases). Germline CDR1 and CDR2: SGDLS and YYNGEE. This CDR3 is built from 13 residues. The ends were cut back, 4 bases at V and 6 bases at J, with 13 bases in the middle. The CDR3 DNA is TGTGCCAGCAGCCCCGGACAGATAAATGGCTACACCTTC. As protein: CASSPGQINGYTF.

CDR3 amino acids: CASSYELVYEQYF. The CDR3 coding sequence is TGTGCCAGCAGTTACGAACTAGTTTACGAGCAGTACTTC. This rearrangement joins TRBV6-6 to TRBJ2-7, with D perhaps TRBD2 (5 bases). Germline assignment: CDR1 MNHNY and CDR2 SVGAGI (reference sequence). The CDR3 spans 13 residues. Trimming took off 2 bases at V and 4 bases at J, with 9 bases between the two ends.

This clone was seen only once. CDR3 DNA: TGTGCCAGCAGCCCCCGCCGGGGGGGCCGCGGGGAGCTGTTTTTT. Translating gives CASSPRRGGRGELFF. The V and J genes are TRBV7-9 and TRBJ2-2; the match to TRBD2 covers 8 bases. V was clipped by 5 bases and J by 7 bases; unmatched bases: 9. Germline V gene data show CDR1 as SEHNR and CDR2 as FQNEAQ (reference sequence). The CDR3 extends over 15 amino acids.

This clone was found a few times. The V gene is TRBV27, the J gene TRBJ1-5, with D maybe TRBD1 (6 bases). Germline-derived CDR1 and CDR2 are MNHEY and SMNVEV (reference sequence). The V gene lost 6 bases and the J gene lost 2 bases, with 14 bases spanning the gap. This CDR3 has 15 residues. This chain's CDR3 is CASRNAGDGNQPQHF. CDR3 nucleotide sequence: TGTGCCAGCAGAAATGCAGGGGATGGCAATCAGCCCCAGCATTTT.

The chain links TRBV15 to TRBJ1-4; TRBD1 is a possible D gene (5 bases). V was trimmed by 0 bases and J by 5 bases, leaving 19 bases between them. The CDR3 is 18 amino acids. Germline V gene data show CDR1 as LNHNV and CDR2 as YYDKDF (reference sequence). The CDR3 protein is CATSRDRSGHTANEKLFF. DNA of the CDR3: TGTGCCACCAGCAGAGATCGATCAGGGCACACGGCAAATGAAAAACTGTTTTTT.

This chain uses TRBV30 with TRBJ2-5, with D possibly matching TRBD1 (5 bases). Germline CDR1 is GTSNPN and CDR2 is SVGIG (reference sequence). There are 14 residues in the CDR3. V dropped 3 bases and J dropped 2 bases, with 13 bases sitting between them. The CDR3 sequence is CAWSAPRVQETQYF. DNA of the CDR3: TGTGCCTGGAGCGCCCCCAGGGTACAAGAGACCCAGTACTTC.

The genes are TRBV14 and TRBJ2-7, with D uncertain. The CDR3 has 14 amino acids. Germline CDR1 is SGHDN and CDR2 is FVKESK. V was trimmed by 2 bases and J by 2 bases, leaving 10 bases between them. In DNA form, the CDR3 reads TGTGCCAGCAGCCAACGCCTGGGCCCCTACGAGCAGTACTTC. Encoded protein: CASSQRLGPYEQYF.

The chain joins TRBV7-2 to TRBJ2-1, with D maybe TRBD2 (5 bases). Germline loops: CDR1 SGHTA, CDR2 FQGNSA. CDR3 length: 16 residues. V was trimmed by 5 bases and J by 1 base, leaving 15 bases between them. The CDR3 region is CASSPTATSSYNEQFF. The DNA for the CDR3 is TGTGCCAGCAGCCCCACCGCCACTAGTTCCTACAATGAGCAGTTCTTC.

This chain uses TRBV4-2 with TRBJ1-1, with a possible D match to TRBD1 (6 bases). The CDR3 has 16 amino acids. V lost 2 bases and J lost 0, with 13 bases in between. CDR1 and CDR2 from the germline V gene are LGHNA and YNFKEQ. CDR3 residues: CASSQLLGQMNTEAFF. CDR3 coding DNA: TGTGCCAGCAGCCAACTTCTTGGACAGATGAACACTGAAGCTTTCTTT.

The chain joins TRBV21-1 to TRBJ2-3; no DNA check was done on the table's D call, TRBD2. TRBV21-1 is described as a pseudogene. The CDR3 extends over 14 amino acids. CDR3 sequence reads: CASSKEFYTDTQYF. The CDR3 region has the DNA TGTGCCAGCAGCAAAGAATTCTACACAGATACGCAGTATTTT.

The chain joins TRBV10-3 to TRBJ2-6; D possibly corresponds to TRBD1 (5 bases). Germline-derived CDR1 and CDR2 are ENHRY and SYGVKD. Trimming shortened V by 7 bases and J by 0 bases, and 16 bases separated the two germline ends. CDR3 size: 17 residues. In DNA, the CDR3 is TGTGCCATCACCTTGGGGCCGGGTTTCTCTGGGGCCAACGTCCTGACTTTC. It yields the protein CAITLGPGFSGANVLTF.

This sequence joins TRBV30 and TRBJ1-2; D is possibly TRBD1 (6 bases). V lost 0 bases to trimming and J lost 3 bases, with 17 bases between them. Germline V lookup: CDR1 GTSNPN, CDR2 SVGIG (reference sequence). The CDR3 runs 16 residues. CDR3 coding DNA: TGTGCCTGGAGTGTAAGGGGGTCTAGTCGGGACTATGGCTACACCTTC. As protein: CAWSVRGSSRDYGYTF.

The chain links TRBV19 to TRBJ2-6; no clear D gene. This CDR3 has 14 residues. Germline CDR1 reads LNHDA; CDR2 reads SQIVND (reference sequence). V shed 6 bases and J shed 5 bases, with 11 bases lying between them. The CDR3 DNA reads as TGTGCCAGTAGCCCCAGGCACAGGGCCAACGTCCTGACTTTC. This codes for CASSPRHRANVLTF. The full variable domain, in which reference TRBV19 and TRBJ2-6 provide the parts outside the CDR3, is DGGITQSPKYLFRKEGQNVTLSCEQNLNHDAMYWYRQDPGQGLRLIYYSQIVNDFQKGDIAEGYSVSREKKESFPLTVTSAQKNPTAFYLCASSPRHRANVLTFGAGSRLTVL.

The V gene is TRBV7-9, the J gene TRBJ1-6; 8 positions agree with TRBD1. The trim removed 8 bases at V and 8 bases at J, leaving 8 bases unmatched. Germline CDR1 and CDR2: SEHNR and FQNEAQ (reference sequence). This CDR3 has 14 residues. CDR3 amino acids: CASGIGTGHSPLHF. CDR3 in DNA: TGTGCCAGCGGAATCGGGACAGGTCATTCACCCCTCCACTTT.

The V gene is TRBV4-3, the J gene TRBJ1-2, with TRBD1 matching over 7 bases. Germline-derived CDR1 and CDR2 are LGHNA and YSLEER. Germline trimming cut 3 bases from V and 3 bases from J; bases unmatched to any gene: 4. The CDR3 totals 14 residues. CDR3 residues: CASSHYQGDYGYTF. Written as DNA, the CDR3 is TGCGCCAGCAGCCATTACCAGGGGGACTATGGCTACACCTTC.